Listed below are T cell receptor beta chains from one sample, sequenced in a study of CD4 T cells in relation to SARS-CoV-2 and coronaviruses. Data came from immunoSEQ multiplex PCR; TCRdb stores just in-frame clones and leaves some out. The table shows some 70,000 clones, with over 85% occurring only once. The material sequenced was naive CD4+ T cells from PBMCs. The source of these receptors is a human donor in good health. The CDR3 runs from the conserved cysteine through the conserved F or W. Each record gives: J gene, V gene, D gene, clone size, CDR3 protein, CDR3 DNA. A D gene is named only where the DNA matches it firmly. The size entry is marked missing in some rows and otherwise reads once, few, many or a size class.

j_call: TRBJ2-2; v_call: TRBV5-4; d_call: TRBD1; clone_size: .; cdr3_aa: CASSPRSRQGRVTGELFF; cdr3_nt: TGTGCCAGCAGCCCGAGATCAAGACAGGGAAGGGTCACCGGGGAGCTGTTTTTT
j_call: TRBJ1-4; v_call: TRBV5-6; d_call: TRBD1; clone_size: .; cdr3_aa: CASSLMDREWEKLFF; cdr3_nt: TGTGCCAGCAGCTTGATGGACAGGGAATGGGAAAAACTGTTTTTT
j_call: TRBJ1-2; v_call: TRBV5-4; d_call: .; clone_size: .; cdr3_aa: CASSLEGSAGYTF; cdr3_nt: TGTGCCAGCAGCTTGGAGGGTAGTGCTGGCTACACCTTC
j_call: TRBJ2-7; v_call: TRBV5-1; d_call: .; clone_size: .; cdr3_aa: CASSGAAGSSYEQYF; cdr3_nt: TGCGCCAGCAGCGGGGCGGCAGGTAGTTCCTACGAGCAGTACTTC
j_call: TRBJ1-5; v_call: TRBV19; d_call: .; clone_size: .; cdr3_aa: CASGFRAQHF; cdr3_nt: TGTGCCAGTGGGTTTAGGGCCCAGCATTTT
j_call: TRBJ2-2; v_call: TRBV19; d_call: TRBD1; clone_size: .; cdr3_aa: CASRDDRGFTGELFF; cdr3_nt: TGTGCCAGCAGGGACGACAGGGGGTTCACCGGGGAGCTGTTTTTT
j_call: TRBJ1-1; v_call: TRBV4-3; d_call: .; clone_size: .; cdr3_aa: CASSHGGGSTEAFF; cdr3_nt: TGCGCCAGCAGCCACGGGGGAGGAAGCACTGAAGCTTTCTTT
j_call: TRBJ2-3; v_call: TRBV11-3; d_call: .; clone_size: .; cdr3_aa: CASSLGGSFDTQYF; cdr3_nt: TGTGCCAGCAGCTTAGGAGGTAGTTTTGATACGCAGTATTTT
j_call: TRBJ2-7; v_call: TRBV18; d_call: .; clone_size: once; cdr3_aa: CASSPRGGPYEQYF; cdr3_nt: TGTGCCAGCTCTCCAAGGGGGGGGCCCTACGAGCAGTACTTC
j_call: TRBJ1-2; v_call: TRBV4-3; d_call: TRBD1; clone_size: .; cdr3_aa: CASSQDAGYRGWDGYTF; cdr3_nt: TGCGCCAGCAGCCAAGATGCGGGGTACAGGGGGTGGGATGGCTACACCTTC
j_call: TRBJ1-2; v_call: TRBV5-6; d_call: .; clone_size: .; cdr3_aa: CASSLGGWEYTF; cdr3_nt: TGTGCCAGCAGCTTGGGCGGGTGGGAGTACACCTTC
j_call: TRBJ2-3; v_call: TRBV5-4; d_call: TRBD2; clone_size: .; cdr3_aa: CASSVKRGARTDTQYF; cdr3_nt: TGTGCCAGCAGCGTGAAGCGGGGGGCTCGCACAGATACGCAGTATTTT
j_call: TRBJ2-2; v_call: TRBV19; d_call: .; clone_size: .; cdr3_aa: CASSIRVTGELFF; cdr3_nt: TGTGCCAGTAGTATCCGAGTAACCGGGGAGCTGTTTTTT
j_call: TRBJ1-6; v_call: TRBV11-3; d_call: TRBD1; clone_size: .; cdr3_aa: CASSKDRDSPLHF; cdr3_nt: TGTGCCAGCAGCAAAGACAGGGACTCACCCCTCCACTTT
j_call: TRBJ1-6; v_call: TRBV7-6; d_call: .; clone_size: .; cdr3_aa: CAIGPSNSPLHF; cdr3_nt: TGTGCCATAGGCCCCAGTAATTCACCCCTCCACTTT
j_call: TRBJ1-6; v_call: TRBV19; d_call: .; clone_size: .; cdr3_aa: CASSSGPPGAPLHF; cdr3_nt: TGTGCCAGTAGTTCGGGGCCCCCCGGGGCACCCCTCCACTTT
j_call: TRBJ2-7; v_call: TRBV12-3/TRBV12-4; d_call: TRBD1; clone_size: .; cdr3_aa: CASTTGQGYEQYF; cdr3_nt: TGTGCCAGCACGACCGGACAGGGCTACGAGCAGTACTTC
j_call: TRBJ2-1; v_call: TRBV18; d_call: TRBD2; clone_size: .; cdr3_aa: CASSPAGDYNEQFF; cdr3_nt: TGTGCCAGCTCGCCAGCGGGAGACTACAATGAGCAGTTCTTC
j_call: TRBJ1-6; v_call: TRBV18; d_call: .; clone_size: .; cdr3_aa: CASSQGSNSPLHF; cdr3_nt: TGTGCCAGCTCACAGGGTTCGAATTCACCCCTCCACTTT
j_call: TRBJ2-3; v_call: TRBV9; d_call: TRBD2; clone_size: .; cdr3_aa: CASSVTSGRDTQYF; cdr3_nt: TGTGCCAGCAGCGTAACTAGCGGGAGGGATACGCAGTATTTT
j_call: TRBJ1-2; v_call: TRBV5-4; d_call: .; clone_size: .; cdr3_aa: CASSLAGTARVYGYTF; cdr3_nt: TGTGCCAGCAGCTTGGCCGGGACGGCGAGGGTTTATGGCTACACCTTC
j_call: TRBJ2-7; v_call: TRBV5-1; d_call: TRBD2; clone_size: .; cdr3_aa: CASSSTAGANEQYF; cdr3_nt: TGCGCCAGCAGCTCCACAGCGGGGGCAAACGAGCAGTACTTC
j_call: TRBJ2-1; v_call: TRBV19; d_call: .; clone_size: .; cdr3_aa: CASSMRGGVHEQFF; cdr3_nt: TGTGCCAGTAGTATGAGGGGGGGCGTACATGAGCAGTTCTTC
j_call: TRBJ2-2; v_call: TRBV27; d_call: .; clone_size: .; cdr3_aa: CASSFSPVGTGELFF; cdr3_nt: TGTGCCAGCAGTTTTTCCCCCGTGGGGACCGGGGAGCTGTTTTTT
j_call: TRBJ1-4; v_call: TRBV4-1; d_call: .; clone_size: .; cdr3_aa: CASSQEVKPATNEKLFF; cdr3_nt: TGCGCCAGCAGCCAAGAAGTGAAGCCTGCAACTAATGAAAAACTGTTTTTT
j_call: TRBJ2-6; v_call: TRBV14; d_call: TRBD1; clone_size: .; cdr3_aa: CASSPRDRGRPGANVLTF; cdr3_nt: TGTGCCAGCAGCCCGAGGGACAGGGGAAGACCTGGGGCCAACGTCCTGACTTTC
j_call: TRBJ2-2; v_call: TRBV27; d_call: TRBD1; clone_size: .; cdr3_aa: CASTLGTGATGELFF; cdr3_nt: TGTGCCAGCACCCTGGGGACAGGGGCCACCGGGGAGCTGTTTTTT
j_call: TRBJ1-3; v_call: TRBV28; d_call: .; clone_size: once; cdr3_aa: CASLNGGQTSGNTIYF; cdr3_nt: TGTGCCAGCCTCAACGGGGGGCAAACCTCTGGAAACACCATATATTTT
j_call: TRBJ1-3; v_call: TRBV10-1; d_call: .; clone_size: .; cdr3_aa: CASHPPRSGNTIYF; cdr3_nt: TGCGCCAGCCACCCACCCCGCTCTGGAAACACCATATATTTT
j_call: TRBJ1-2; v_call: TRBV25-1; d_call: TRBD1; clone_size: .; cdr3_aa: CASSVRGGAKFNYGYTF; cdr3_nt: TGTGCCAGCAGTGTGAGAGGGGGCGCAAAGTTTAACTATGGCTACACCTTC
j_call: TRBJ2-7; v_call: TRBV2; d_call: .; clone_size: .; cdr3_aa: CASSEVEASPEQYF; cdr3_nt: TGTGCCAGCAGTGAAGTGGAGGCCTCTCCCGAGCAGTACTTC
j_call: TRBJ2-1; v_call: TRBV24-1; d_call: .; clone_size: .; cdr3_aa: CATGERVAGEQFF; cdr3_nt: TGTGCCACCGGGGAGAGGGTGGCCGGTGAGCAGTTCTTC
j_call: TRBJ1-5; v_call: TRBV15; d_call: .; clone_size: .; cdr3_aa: CATSRGGTINSNQPQHF; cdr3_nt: TGTGCCACCAGCAGGGGGGGGACAATTAATAGCAATCAGCCCCAGCATTTT
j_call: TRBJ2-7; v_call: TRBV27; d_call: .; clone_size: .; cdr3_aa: CATRGAGSEQYF; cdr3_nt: TGTGCCACCAGGGGGGCTGGGAGCGAGCAGTACTTC
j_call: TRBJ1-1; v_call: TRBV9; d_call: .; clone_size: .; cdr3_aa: CASSVDPLPSPAFF; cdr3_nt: TGTGCCAGCAGCGTAGATCCCCTCCCCAGTCCAGCTTTCTTT
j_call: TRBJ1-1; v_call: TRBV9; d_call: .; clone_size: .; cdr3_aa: CASSVAGNTEAFF; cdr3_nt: TGTGCCAGCAGCGTAGCAGGGAACACTGAAGCTTTCTTT
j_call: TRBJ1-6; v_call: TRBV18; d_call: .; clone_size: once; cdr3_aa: CASSPPGDPYNSPLHF; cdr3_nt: TGTGCCAGCTCACCACCGGGGGACCCTTATAATTCACCCCTCCACTTT
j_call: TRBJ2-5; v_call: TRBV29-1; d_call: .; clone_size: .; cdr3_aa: CSVTGRGGETQYF; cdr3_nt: TGCAGCGTAACAGGCCGGGGTGGAGAGACCCAGTACTTC
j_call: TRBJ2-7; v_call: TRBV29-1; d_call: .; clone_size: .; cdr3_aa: CSFLLGGTYEQYF; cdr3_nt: TGCAGCTTTCTTCTGGGAGGCACCTACGAGCAGTACTTC
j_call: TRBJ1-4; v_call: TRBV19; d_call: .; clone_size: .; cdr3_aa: CASSSTGTPSGPANEKLFF; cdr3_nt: TGTGCCAGTAGTTCAACAGGGACACCGTCCGGCCCTGCTAATGAAAAACTGTTTTTT
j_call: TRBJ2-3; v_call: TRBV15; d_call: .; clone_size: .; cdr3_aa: CATRQSTDTQYF; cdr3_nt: TGTGCCACCCGACAGAGCACAGATACGCAGTATTTT
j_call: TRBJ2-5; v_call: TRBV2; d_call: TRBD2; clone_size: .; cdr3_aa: CASSPLAGVVETQYF; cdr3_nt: TGTGCCAGCAGCCCACTAGCGGGAGTCGTAGAGACCCAGTACTTC
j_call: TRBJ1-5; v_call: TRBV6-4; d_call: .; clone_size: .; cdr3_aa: CASRIPEKRGAMVGVQPQHF; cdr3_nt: TGTGCCAGCAGGATCCCCGAGAAGAGGGGGGCAATGGTTGGTGTGCAGCCCCAGCATTTT
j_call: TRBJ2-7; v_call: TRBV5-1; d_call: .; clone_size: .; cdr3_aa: CASSLVRLAGSYEQYF; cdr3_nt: TGCGCCAGCAGCTTGGTCAGGCTAGCTGGCTCCTACGAGCAGTACTTC
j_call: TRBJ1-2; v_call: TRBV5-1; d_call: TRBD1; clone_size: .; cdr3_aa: CASSRDSGDYGYTF; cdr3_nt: TGCGCCAGCAGCCGGGACAGCGGGGACTATGGCTACACCTTC